Included here is one TCR beta chain sequence, with context. This entry comes from a study of T cell changes during pregnancy in multiple sclerosis. Sequencing was performed with immunoSEQ multiplex PCR; in TCRdb, only in-frame clones are kept and a portion is missing. The sample yields around 36,000 clones, approximately 92% seen once. CDR1 is SGHDT, CDR2 YYEEEE, per germline. V lost 4 bases, J lost 4 bases, and 13 bases stayed unmatched. CDR3 length equals 16 residues. This clonotype was sampled from a female donor with multiple sclerosis, enrolled in a pregnancy study. The source material was peripheral blood, sampled before pregnancy. This sequence joins TRBV5-6 and TRBJ2-7; TRBD2 matches 8 bases. DNA of the CDR3: TGTGCCAGCAGCACCCCCCGGGGGGGGCGCAGGTACGAGCAGTACTTC. Translated, it gives CASSTPRGGRRYEQYF.